One sample yielded the 8 T cell receptor beta chains listed below, sequenced in a study of blood T cell repertoires in COVID-19. The table came from immunoSEQ multiplex PCR; TCRdb's copy has only in-frame clones and leaves some out. This table holds around 200,000 clones, roughly 83% found once. The source material was peripheral blood. The source of these receptors is a woman aged 40 to 50 with COVID-19, enrolled during active disease.

The chain employs TRBV6-5 and TRBJ1-2; 9 bases map to TRBD1. Looked up from germline, CDR1 is MNHEY and CDR2 is SVGAGI. The CDR3 sequence is 14 residues long. Germline trimming cut 8 bases from V and 6 bases from J; bases unmatched to any gene: 10. CDR3 sequence: CASWLGQGDNGYTF. The DNA of the CDR3 is TGTGCCAGCTGGTTGGGACAGGGCGACAATGGCTACACCTTC.

This clone was picked up one time. The rearrangement uses TRBV19 and TRBJ1-2; TRBD1 matches at 8 bases. CDR3 length equals 14 residues. Germline V CDR1 and CDR2: LNHDA, SQIVND (reference sequence). The ends lost 5 bases at V and 5 bases at J; junction bases unmatched: 7. Written as DNA, the CDR3 is TGTGCCAGTAGTCTACCGGGACAGGATTATGGCTACACCTTC. Translating gives CASSLPGQDYGYTF. Using reference TRBV19 and TRBJ1-2 for the parts outside the CDR3, the full variable domain is DGGITQSPKYLFRKEGQNVTLSCEQNLNHDAMYWYRQDPGQGLRLIYYSQIVNDFQKGDIAEGYSVSREKKESFPLTVTSAQKNPTAFYLCASSLPGQDYGYTFGSGTRLTVV.

This clone was recorded once. This chain connects TRBV4-1 to TRBJ2-7; possible D gene TRBD2, 6 bases. The CDR3 runs 14 residues. The ends were cut back, 0 bases at V and 6 bases at J, with 12 bases in the middle. In germline, CDR1 is MGHRA, CDR2 YSYEKL. CDR3 sequence reads: CASSQDGGTAEQYF. The DNA of the CDR3 is TGCGCCAGCAGCCAAGATGGGGGGACGGCCGAGCAGTACTTC.

This clone appeared a few times. This chain joins TRBV3-1 (or the pseudogene TRBV3-2) and TRBJ2-5; 8 nucleotides line up with TRBD2. The ends lost 1 base at V and 1 base at J; junction bases unmatched: 11. The V gene's germline CDR1 is LGHDT and CDR2 YNNKEL (reference sequence). This CDR3 has 18 amino acids. The CDR3 is CASSQVLAGYSLQETQYF. The CDR3 nucleotides are TGTGCCAGCAGCCAAGTCCTAGCGGGTTACTCCCTCCAAGAGACCCAGTACTTC.

The rearrangement links TRBV25-1 to TRBJ2-5, with D maybe TRBD2 (6 bases). CDR3 length: 14 amino acids. Looked up from germline, CDR1 is MGHDK and CDR2 is SYGVNS. V was cut by 6 bases and J by 3 bases, with 14 bases left in between. The CDR3, as DNA: TGTGCCAGCAGCCCCCGCCCTAGCGAAGAGACCCAGTACTTC. This sequence encodes CASSPRPSEETQYF.

In the case of this clone: Other DNA sequences of this sample code for an identical CDR3. This rearrangement joins TRBV5-1 to TRBJ1-4; no definite D call. V was shortened by 0 bases and J by 2 bases, with 5 bases between the two germline ends. This CDR3 is built from 14 residues. Germline V CDR1 and CDR2: SGHRS, YFSETQ. In DNA form, the CDR3 reads TGCGCCAGCAGCTTGGGCGGGACTAATGAAAAACTGTTTTTT. Protein product: CASSLGGTNEKLFF. Drawing the rest from reference TRBV5-1 and TRBJ1-4, the complete variable domain is KAGVTQTPRYLIKTRGQQVTLSCSPISGHRSVSWYQQTPGQGLQFLFEYFSETQRNKGNFPGRFSGRQFSNSRSEMNVSTLELGDSALYLCASSLGGTNEKLFFGSGTQLSVL.

The genes are TRBV4-1 and TRBJ2-5; TRBD1 matches at 7 bases. The CDR3 totals 14 residues. The junction had 6 bases not matched to a gene; V was cut back by 4 bases and J by 4 bases. Germline CDR1 reads MGHRA; CDR2 reads YSYEKL. The CDR3 DNA follows: TGCGCCAGCAGCCCCTCGACAGGGCGAGAGACCCAGTACTTC. This gives the protein CASSPSTGRETQYF.

In its sample, this clone was seen a few times. The chain links TRBV28 to TRBJ2-5; 7 bases match TRBD2. Trimming took 3 bases from V and 5 from J; bases not matched to a gene: 12. The CDR3 spans 16 residues. Germline loops: CDR1 MDHEN, CDR2 SYDVKM. The CDR3 DNA reads as TGTGCCAGCAGTTTCCCCCCCAGCGGGGCTGCGGAGACCCAGTACTTC. Amino acid sequence: CASSFPPSGAAETQYF. Full variable domain (rest looked up from reference TRBV28 and TRBJ2-5): DVKVTQSSRYLVKRTGEKVFLECVQDMDHENMFWYRQDPGLGLRLIYFSYDVKMKEKGDIPEGYSVSREKKERFSLILESASTNQTSMYLCASSFPPSGAAETQYFGPGTRLLVL.